The next 5 T cell receptor beta chains were all read from a single sample in a study of shared clonotypes between healthy human individuals. Sequencing used immunoSEQ multiplex PCR; TCRdb keeps in-frame clones, though not all of them. Among a few million clones listed, 90% to 95% were seen once. The source material was naive CD4+ T cells sorted from blood. The subset here: CD45RA+ positively selected. Receptor source: a man younger than 30 in good health.

This clone was observed a single time. V and J are TRBV5-5 and TRBJ2-2, with a tentative D call TRBD2 (5 bases). Germline CDR1 and CDR2: SGHKS and YYEKEE (reference sequence). The V and J ends lost 7 bases and 3 bases respectively, with 13 bases between them. The length of the CDR3 is 14 residues. CDR3 region: CASGWTLYTGELFF. The CDR3 nucleotides are TGTGCCAGCGGCTGGACTCTTTACACCGGGGAGCTGTTTTTT.

This clone was found once. Other DNA sequences in the sample encode the same CDR3. This chain connects TRBV18 to TRBJ1-5; 8 nucleotides line up with TRBD1. Germline V lookup: CDR1 KGHSH, CDR2 LQKENI. Trimming removed 5 bases from V and 7 bases from J; junction bases left unmatched: 7. This CDR3 has 14 residues. The CDR3 here is CASSTSGGGQPQHF. The CDR3 DNA reads TGTGCCAGCTCAACCTCAGGGGGCGGCCAGCCCCAGCATTTT.

The chain couples TRBV18 to TRBJ1-6; 11 bases align to TRBD1. Trimming took 3 bases from V and 0 from J; bases not matched to a gene: 7. Germline CDR1 reads KGHSH; CDR2 reads LQKENI. The CDR3 runs to 19 residues. CDR3 coding DNA: TGTGCCAGCTCACCTAGAGGGGACAGGGGGAGCTCCTATAATTCACCCCTCCACTTT. Translation gives CASSPRGDRGSSYNSPLHF.

A single count supports this clone. This chain links TRBV5-6 with TRBJ2-7, with TRBD2 identical over 11 bases. CDR3 length equals 15 residues. Unmatched junction bases numbered 5, after V lost 4 bases and J lost 2 bases. Germline V gene lookup returns CDR1 SGHDT and CDR2 YYEEEE. The CDR3 coding sequence is TGTGCCAGCAGCGAACCGGGACTAGCGGCCTACGAGCAGTACTTC. Translation gives CASSEPGLAAYEQYF.

Note on this clone: The same CDR3 also results from other DNA sequences found in this sample. The chain combines TRBV9 with TRBJ1-5, with D possibly matching TRBD1 (5 bases). This CDR3 contains 15 residues. CDR1 and CDR2 (germline): SGDLS, YYNGEE. V lost 0 bases and J 2 bases, leaving 9 bases between the germline ends. The CDR3 loop reads CASSVGQGGNQPQHF. In nucleotides, the CDR3 is TGTGCCAGCAGCGTAGGCCAGGGAGGCAATCAGCCCCAGCATTTT.